The T cell receptor (beta chain) under discussion was sequenced for a study of shared clonotypes between healthy human individuals. Overall study: Every donor yielded three CD4 naive, three CD4 memory, two CD8 naive and one CD8 memory plate. The study's findings and limits: The rarefaction results pointed to incomplete sorted-subset sequencing despite large depth.

Comment on this clone: The antigen is not known. The identical CDR3 is also encoded by other nucleotide sequences in the sample.

The germline V gene has CDR1 KGHSH and CDR2 LQKENI. There are 13 residues in the CDR3. The germline V and J ends were trimmed by 6 bases and 2 bases, with 8 bases remaining between them. The healthy adult donors were HIV-negative and reported no recent acute infections or vaccinations. CD45RO+ cells plus CCR7-negative CD45RA+ TemRA cells formed CD8 memory. Here immunoSEQ multiplex PCR was the method, and the copy in TCRdb shows in-frame clones only, minus some. The sample holds some 700,000 clones, around 90% seen once. The specimen was memory CD8+ T cells from PBMCs. Described subset: CD45RO+ cells pooled with CCR7-negative TemRA cells. This rearrangement joins TRBV18 to TRBJ1-5; D gene ambiguous. The sequence came from a man younger than 35 in good health. Some clones in this sample may be carry-over from other donors' samples. The CDR3 is CASSPGGNQPQHF. The CDR3 DNA sequence: TGTGCCAGCTCCCCAGGAGGCAATCAGCCCCAGCATTTT.